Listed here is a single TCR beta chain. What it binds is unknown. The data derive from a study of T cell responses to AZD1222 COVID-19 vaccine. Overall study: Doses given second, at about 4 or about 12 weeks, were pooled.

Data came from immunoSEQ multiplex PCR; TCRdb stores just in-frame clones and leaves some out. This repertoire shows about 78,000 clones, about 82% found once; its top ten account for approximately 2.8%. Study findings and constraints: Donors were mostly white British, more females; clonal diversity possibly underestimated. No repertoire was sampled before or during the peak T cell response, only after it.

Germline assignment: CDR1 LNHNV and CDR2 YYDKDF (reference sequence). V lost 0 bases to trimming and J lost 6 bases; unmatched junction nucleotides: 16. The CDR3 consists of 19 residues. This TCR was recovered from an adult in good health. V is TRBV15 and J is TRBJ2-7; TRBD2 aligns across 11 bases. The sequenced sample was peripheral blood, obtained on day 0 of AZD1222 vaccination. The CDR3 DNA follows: TGTGCCACCAGCAGAGAGCCTATGACTAGCGGGATCGGTAGGGCCGAGCAGTACTTC. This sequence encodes CATSREPMTSGIGRAEQYF.